These 12 T cell receptor beta chains were all obtained from the same sample, sequenced in a study of cytomegalovirus exposure and HLA in healthy donors. PCR used 60 Vbeta primers and 13 Jbeta primers. Repertoires were generated with immunoSEQ multiplex PCR, while TCRdb's copy carries only in-frame clones and drops some. The table has about 140,000 clones, over 75% seen once. Sequencing used PBMCs. The receptors shown here come from a woman aged 30 to 39 in good health and CMV-seronegative.

The chain joins TRBV7-2 to TRBJ2-1; tentative D call: TRBD1 (6 bases). The CDR3 runs 14 residues. Trimming removed 5 bases at V and 8 bases at J, with 16 bases between. Germline assignment: CDR1 SGHTA and CDR2 FQGNSA. The CDR3, as DNA: TGTGCCAGCAGCCTCACCCGACAGGCTTATGAGCAGTTCTTC. Its translation: CASSLTRQAYEQFF.

This clone was counted once. The gene calls are TRBV5-1 and TRBJ2-5; 8 bases match TRBD2. The germline gives CDR1 SGHRS, CDR2 YFSETQ. The J segment lost 5 bases and the V segment lost 4 bases, leaving 13 bases of the junction unmatched. The CDR3 spans 16 residues. As DNA, the CDR3 is TGCGCCAGCAGCCCTTTAGGGCGGGGGGCCGGGGAGACCCAGTACTTC. This encodes CASSPLGRGAGETQYF.

The chain couples TRBV28 to TRBJ2-1; TRBD2 matches 10 bases. This CDR3 is built from 15 residues. Trimming took 5 bases from V and 4 from J; bases not matched to a gene: 5. CDR1 is MDHEN and CDR2 is SYDVKM in the germline V gene. CDR3: CASSPLAGYYNEQFF. In DNA, the CDR3 is TGTGCCAGCAGTCCACTAGCGGGATATTACAATGAGCAGTTCTTC. Based on the CDR3 plus reference TRBV28 and TRBJ2-1, the full variable domain is DVKVTQSSRYLVKRTGEKVFLECVQDMDHENMFWYRQDPGLGLRLIYFSYDVKMKEKGDIPEGYSVSREKKERFSLILESASTNQTSMYLCASSPLAGYYNEQFFGPGTRLTVL.

This rearrangement joins TRBV29-1 to TRBJ1-5; D call uncertain. The CDR3 is 14 amino acids. The germline V gene has CDR1 SQVTM and CDR2 ANQGSEA. V dropped 5 bases and J dropped 5 bases, with 16 bases sitting between them. The CDR3 region has the DNA TGCAGCGTTCTGGCAGAGGGTCAATATCAGCCCCAGCATTTT. Translated: CSVLAEGQYQPQHF.

The table lists this clone with a count of one. The chain combines TRBV19 with TRBJ1-1; D is uncertain. The CDR3 loop spans 14 amino acids. Germline assignment: CDR1 LNHDA and CDR2 SQIVND (reference sequence). The ends were cut back, 3 bases at V and 4 bases at J, with 12 bases in the middle. CDR3 protein: CASSIIEGSTEAFF. For the CDR3, the DNA is TGTGCCAGTAGTATCATAGAGGGCAGCACTGAAGCTTTCTTT.

This clone was recorded only once. J is TRBJ2-2 and V is TRBV25-1; 9 bases match TRBD2. The CDR3 is 17 amino acids. After removal of 3 bases from V and 5 bases from J, the junction contained 10 bases not matched to a gene. Germline lookup yields CDR1 MGHDK and CDR2 SYGVNS. CDR3: CASSEVSGGSPTGELFF. The CDR3 DNA reads TGTGCCAGCAGTGAGGTTAGCGGGGGATCTCCAACCGGGGAGCTGTTTTTT.

The genes are TRBV5-4 and TRBJ1-2; D may be TRBD1 (5 bases). V was clipped by 1 base and J by 2 bases, with 15 bases between them. The germline gives CDR1 SGHNT, CDR2 YYREEE (reference sequence). This CDR3 contains 16 residues. The CDR3 nucleotides read TGTGCCAGCAGCTTGAGTCTCGCAGGGTACAACTATGGCTACACCTTC. Translation: CASSLSLAGYNYGYTF.

This clone was detected only a few times. The rearrangement joins TRBV2 to TRBJ1-1, with D hard to call. Germline V lookup: CDR1 SNHLY, CDR2 FYNNEI. Trimming took 9 bases from V and 1 from J, leaving 21 bases between them. This CDR3 has 16 residues. This CDR3 reads CASTPGWPYANTEAFF. The CDR3 DNA sequence: TGTGCCAGTACACCGGGTTGGCCTTATGCGAACACTGAAGCTTTCTTT.

V is TRBV30 and J is TRBJ1-2; a possible D gene is TRBD1 (6 bases). The V gene's germline CDR1 is GTSNPN and CDR2 SVGIG (reference sequence). V was shortened by 2 bases and J by 4 bases, with 11 bases between the two germline ends. The CDR3 contains 13 residues. This CDR3 reads CAWSNRAGYGYTF. The CDR3 nucleotides are TGTGCCTGGAGTAACAGGGCGGGCTATGGCTACACCTTC. The full variable domain, rest sourced from reference TRBV30 and TRBJ1-2, is SQTIHQWPATLVQPVGSPLSLECTVEGTSNPNLYWYRQAAGRGLQLLFYSVGIGQISSEVPQNLSASRPQDRQFILSSKKLLLSDSGFYLCAWSNRAGYGYTFGSGTRLTVV.

The rearrangement joins TRBV19 to TRBJ1-4, with a weak D call TRBD1 (5 bases). This CDR3 spans 14 amino acids. The ends were cut back, 5 bases at V and 4 bases at J, with 11 bases in the middle. Per the germline V gene, CDR1 is LNHDA and CDR2 is SQIVND (reference sequence). The DNA of the CDR3 is TGTGCCAGTAGTGACAGAGCATATAATGAAAAACTGTTTTTT. Its protein is CASSDRAYNEKLFF.

This clone came up once. The genes are TRBV15 and TRBJ2-6; TRBD2 agrees at 8 bases. CDR1 is LNHNV, CDR2 YYDKDF, per germline (reference sequence). V shed 2 bases, J shed 0 bases, and the junction held 9 bases outside the gene matches. This CDR3 is built from 19 residues. CDR3 DNA sequence: TGTGCCACCAGCAGATTCGGCCAGCGGGGGAACTCTGGGGCCAACGTCCTGACTTTC. It codes for CATSRFGQRGNSGANVLTF.

This sequence joins TRBV9 and TRBJ2-7, with 7 bases fitting TRBD2. This CDR3 is built from 16 residues. Germline trimming cut 0 bases from V and 6 bases from J; bases unmatched to any gene: 12. CDR1 is SGDLS, CDR2 YYNGEE, per germline. CDR3 amino acids: CASSVGLGLGGSEQYF. The CDR3 DNA sequence: TGTGCCAGCAGCGTAGGTTTGGGGTTGGGGGGGTCCGAGCAGTACTTC.